A single sample gave rise to the 23 T cell receptor beta chains below, sequenced in a study of technical replicates of blood from several donors. Only in-frame clones appear in the TCRdb table, and some are missing; sequencing was by immunoSEQ multiplex PCR. The table shows about 94,000 clones, with approximately 94% occurring only once. Sequenced sample: T cells isolated from PBMCs. The receptors were gathered from a human donor in good health.

V and J are TRBV19 and TRBJ1-2, with TRBD1 identical over 9 bases. This CDR3 has 14 amino acids. V was clipped by 6 bases and J by 8 bases; unmatched bases: 10. The germline CDR1 and CDR2 sequences are LNHDA and SQIVND (reference sequence). The CDR3 nucleotides read TGTGCCAGTAGGTTCCGGGACAGGGTCGGCGGCTACACCTTC. Its protein product is CASRFRDRVGGYTF.

The chain is built from TRBV29-1 and TRBJ1-5; D may be TRBD1 (6 bases). Trimming left V 6 bases short and J 1 base short, with 13 bases between. Germline lookup yields CDR1 SQVTM and CDR2 ANQGSEA. This CDR3 spans 14 amino acids. CDR3 in DNA: TGCAGCGTCGCAGGGGTGGGAAGCAATCAGCCCCAGCATTTT. Protein: CSVAGVGSNQPQHF.

The V call is TRBV18, the J call TRBJ2-5; 7 bases line up with TRBD2. Germline lookup yields CDR1 KGHSH and CDR2 LQKENI. CDR3 length equals 14 residues. Losses at the gene ends were 3 bases for V and 0 bases for J; bases not matched to a gene: 1. Here the CDR3 reads CASSPTSDQETQYF. Written as DNA, the CDR3 is TGTGCCAGCTCACCCACTAGCGACCAAGAGACCCAGTACTTC. The whole variable domain, filled in from reference TRBV18 and TRBJ2-5, reads NAGVMQNPRHLVRRRGQEARLRCSPMKGHSHVYWYRQLPEEGLKFMVYLQKENIIDESGMPKERFSAEFPKEGPSILRIQQVVRGDSAAYFCASSPTSDQETQYFGPGTRLLVL.

This clone was observed a single time. The CDR3 sequence is CASSLVDRDTGELFF. The CDR3 DNA reads TGTGCCAGCAGCTTAGTGGACAGGGACACCGGGGAGCTGTTTTTT. This chain uses TRBV5-6 with TRBJ2-2, with TRBD1 matching 8 bases. This CDR3 has 15 residues. Germline CDR1 and CDR2: SGHDT and YYEEEE. The V segment lost 2 bases and the J segment 3 bases; nucleotides outside the gene matches: 3. The whole variable domain, remainder taken from reference TRBV5-6 and TRBJ2-2, is DAGVTQSPTHLIKTRGQQVTLRCSPKSGHDTVSWYQQALGQGPQFIFQYYEEEERQRGNFPDRFSGHQFPNYSSELNVNALLLGDSALYLCASSLVDRDTGELFFGEGSRLTVL.

The chain couples TRBV7-9 to TRBJ2-3; 8 nucleotides agree with TRBD2. Germline CDR1 and CDR2: SEHNR and FQNEAQ (reference sequence). The CDR3 covers 17 residues. V shed 5 bases and J 0 bases; nucleotides not matched to a gene: 10. The CDR3, as DNA: TGTGCCAGCAGCCCCCGCCGACTAGCGACTAGCACAGATACGCAGTATTTT. Translating gives CASSPRRLATSTDTQYF.

The rearrangement uses TRBV28 and TRBJ1-2; TRBD1 might be the D (6 bases). This CDR3 region has 13 residues. Germline lookup yields CDR1 MDHEN and CDR2 SYDVKM. Trimming stripped 6 bases from V and 8 bases from J, with 16 bases between. CDR3 DNA: TGTGCCAGCAGCCTACAGGGTTTGGGGGGCTACACCTTC. The encoded protein is CASSLQGLGGYTF.

This chain joins TRBV7-9 and TRBJ1-2; D uncertain. V lost 3 bases and J 6 bases, leaving 14 bases between the germline ends. This CDR3 is built from 14 residues. Germline CDR1 SEHNR, CDR2 FQNEAQ (reference sequence). CDR3: CASSFDRGLDGYTF. As DNA, the CDR3 is TGTGCCAGCAGCTTCGACCGGGGTTTAGATGGCTACACCTTC.

With respect to this clone: The final CDR3 position lacks the conserved phenylalanine or tryptophan, pointing to a likely read error. The limits of the CDR3 on the DNA are not certain, so only TCRdb's listed CDR3 is given. CDR3: CASSLAGGQYL. The chain joins TRBV7-9 to TRBJ1-3. The CDR3 length is 11 residues, termini included. Germline loops: CDR1 SEHNR, CDR2 FQNEAQ (reference sequence).

The chain employs TRBV10-1 and TRBJ1-5; D remains ambiguous. The germline V gene has CDR1 WNHNN and CDR2 SYGVQD (reference sequence). This CDR3 comprises 13 residues. V lost 7 bases and J lost 7, with 14 bases in between. DNA for the CDR3: TGCGCCAGCACACGGAGTGAACCCCAGCCCCAGCATTTT. It specifies CASTRSEPQPQHF.

V usage is TRBV10-1 and J usage is TRBJ2-1; 12 bases align to TRBD2. Germline V gives CDR1 WNHNN, CDR2 SYGVQD (reference sequence). After removal of 5 bases from V and 7 bases from J, the junction contained 21 bases not matched to a gene. There are 20 residues in the CDR3. The CDR3: CASSSLPLAARTSGGNEQFF. CDR3 DNA sequence: TGCGCCAGCAGTTCTCTTCCACTCGCCGCAAGAACTAGCGGGGGGAATGAGCAGTTCTTC.

This clone was seen more than once but under ten times. The chain joins TRBV13 to TRBJ1-1; the match to TRBD1 covers 9 bases. The length of the CDR3 is 14 residues. The germline gives CDR1 PRHDT, CDR2 FYEKMQ (reference sequence). Trimming removed 5 bases from V and 7 bases from J; junction bases left unmatched: 8. The DNA for the CDR3 is TGTGCCAGCAGCACAAACCGGGACAGGGTTGAAGCTTTCTTT. Protein: CASSTNRDRVEAFF.

The rearrangement uses TRBV5-6 and TRBJ2-1, with 13 bases matching TRBD2. In germline, CDR1 is SGHDT, CDR2 YYEEEE. This CDR3 is 18 amino acids long. V gave up 6 bases and J gave up 0 bases; unmatched junction bases: 9. CDR3 sequence: CASILGTSGVISYNEQFF. CDR3 coding DNA: TGTGCCAGCATCCTAGGGACTAGCGGGGTTATCTCCTACAATGAGCAGTTCTTC.

The chain combines TRBV7-9 with TRBJ2-1, with TRBD1 identical over 9 bases. V trimming: 5 bases; J trimming: 1 base; junction bases outside the gene matches: 6. The CDR3 is 16 residues long. CDR1 and CDR2 from the germline V gene are SEHNR and FQNEAQ (reference sequence). CDR3 sequence (DNA): TGTGCCAGCAGCCCAAGGGACAGGGCATCCTACAATGAGCAGTTCTTC. It yields the protein CASSPRDRASYNEQFF. The full variable domain, with the rest looked up from reference TRBV7-9 and TRBJ2-1, is DTGVSQNPRHKITKRGQNVTFRCDPISEHNRLYWYRQTLGQGPEFLTYFQNEAQLEKSRLLSDRFSAERPKGSFSTLEIQRTEQGDSAMYLCASSPRDRASYNEQFFGPGTRLTVL.

The chain uses TRBV7-2 and TRBJ2-6; D is uncertain. CDR3 size: 14 residues. Germline V gene lookup returns CDR1 SGHTA and CDR2 FQGNSA. V dropped 5 bases and J dropped 4 bases, with 9 bases sitting between them. CDR3 bases: TGTGCCAGCAGCCCTCGGTCCGGGGCCAACGTCCTGACTTTC. This gives the protein CASSPRSGANVLTF.

This rearrangement joins TRBV7-8 to TRBJ2-1; 12 bases map to TRBD2. The CDR3 extends over 22 amino acids. The junction had 22 bases not matched to a gene; V was cut back by 3 bases and J by 4 bases. Germline CDR1 reads SGHVS; CDR2 reads FQNEAQ. Here the CDR3 DNA reads TGTGCCAGCAGCTTCTCCCGTCCAACTAGCGGGGGGACTCCGGGGGGGTACAATGAGCAGTTCTTC. As protein: CASSFSRPTSGGTPGGYNEQFF.

The J gene is TRBJ2-7, the V gene TRBV6-1; possibly TRBD1 for D (5 bases). The CDR3 is 13 amino acids. Between the trimmed V and J ends, which lost 8 bases and 5 bases, there was a span of 16 bases. Looked up from germline, CDR1 is MNHNS and CDR2 is SASEGT. The CDR3 DNA reads TGTGCCAGCGACATTACGGCAGGGCACGAGCAGTACTTC. Translation: CASDITAGHEQYF.

CDR3 nucleotides: TGTGCCAGCAGCCTGGGTGAGGAGGGAGGCTACACCTTC. This sequence encodes CASSLGEEGGYTF. The chain is built from TRBV6-5 and TRBJ1-2; D unclear. Looked up from germline, CDR1 is MNHEY and CDR2 is SVGAGI. The germline V and J ends were trimmed by 6 bases and 8 bases, with 16 bases remaining between them. The CDR3 covers 13 residues.

The CDR3 sequence: CASRRGQGAKPQHF. CDR3 nucleotide sequence: TGTGCCAGCAGACGTGGACAGGGGGCAAAGCCCCAGCATTTT. The chain recombines TRBV6-5 with TRBJ1-5; 11 bases match TRBD1. J gave up 8 bases and V 6 bases, and 6 bases lay outside the gene matches. The germline CDR1 and CDR2 sequences are MNHEY and SVGAGI. This CDR3 has 14 residues.

This clone was seen a single time. This chain joins TRBV4-1 and TRBJ1-1; 10 bases map to TRBD1. V lost 4 bases to trimming and J lost 8 bases; unmatched junction nucleotides: 7. Germline V gene sequence: CDR1 MGHRA, CDR2 YSYEKL. The CDR3 is 14 residues long. This chain's CDR3 is CASSRTGGGREAFF. In nucleotides, the CDR3 is TGCGCCAGCAGCCGGACAGGGGGTGGACGAGAAGCTTTCTTT.

The CDR3 loop reads CASSSTPGQMTYEQYF. The DNA for the CDR3 is TGCGCCAGCAGCAGTACCCCGGGACAGATGACCTACGAGCAGTACTTC. This rearrangement joins TRBV5-1 to TRBJ2-7, with TRBD1 identical over 7 bases. Germline CDR1 is SGHRS and CDR2 is YFSETQ. After removal of 4 bases from V and 2 bases from J, the junction contained 12 bases not matched to a gene. The CDR3 consists of 16 residues.

CDR3 amino acids: CASSPQAASYEQYF. In nucleotides, the CDR3 is TGTGCCAGCAGCCCTCAGGCCGCTTCCTACGAGCAGTACTTC. The V gene is TRBV11-2, the J gene TRBJ2-7, with unresolved D. V lost 5 bases to trimming and J lost 1 base, with 12 bases between them. This CDR3 spans 14 amino acids. In germline, CDR1 is SGHAT, CDR2 FQNNGV.

The chain's CDR3 is CASSLVRVRRPGEQFF. The CDR3 region has the DNA TGTGCCAGCAGCTTAGTCAGGGTAAGACGGCCTGGTGAGCAGTTCTTC. This chain links TRBV11-2 with TRBJ2-1, with a tentative D call TRBD1 (5 bases). The CDR3 totals 16 residues. V lost 1 base, J lost 9 bases, and 19 bases lay in between. CDR1 SGHAT and CDR2 FQNNGV come from the germline V gene.

The J gene is TRBJ1-4, the V gene TRBV6-1; TRBD1 aligns across 8 bases. The junction had 7 bases not matched to a gene; V was cut back by 2 bases and J by 5 bases. Per germline, CDR1 MNHNS and CDR2 SASEGT. CDR3 length equals 16 residues. The CDR3 sequence: CASSESGGQVNEKLFF. The CDR3 DNA is TGTGCCAGCAGTGAATCAGGGGGACAGGTGAATGAAAAACTGTTTTTT.